Given below is one T cell receptor beta chain in context. Its specificity is not known. Here immunoSEQ multiplex PCR was the method, and the copy in TCRdb shows in-frame clones only, minus some. The sample yields around 450,000 clones, roughly 89% seen once. These data originate in a study of Ad26.COV2.S vaccination and SARS-CoV-2 variants. Trimming pared 6 bases from V and 5 bases from J, leaving 19 bases between. This CDR3 spans 15 amino acids. Per germline, CDR1 SGHAT and CDR2 FQNNGV. This sample's treatment: some 20 received Ad26.COV2.S at low or high dose, single or two shots; roughly 5 received placebo; per-sample allocation not given. Collection of samples fell on day 63 after the first vaccine or placebo injection. Study-level results: Recipients given vaccine exceeded placebo recipients in spike-specific TCR breadth. Total T cell responses, in the TCR breadth and depth analyses, may have been underestimated. Reported findings describe substantial breadth in spike-specific CD8+ and CD4+ T cell responses following vaccination.

The starting material was peripheral blood, obtained in a trial of Ad26.COV2.S vaccine versus placebo. The chain employs TRBV11-2 and TRBJ2-5, with D possibly matching TRBD1 (5 bases). This receptor was identified in a person between 18 and 65 years old who received the Ad26.COV2.S COVID-19 vaccine or a placebo. The CDR3 sequence: CASSSGAASWETQYF. The CDR3 nucleotides are TGTGCCAGCAGTAGTGGGGCAGCATCATGGGAGACCCAGTACTTC.